Below are 10 T cell receptor beta chains sequenced from a single sample in a study of identical twins. TCRdb reprocessed the 5' RACE reads via MiXCR and lists one record per CDR3 protein. The sample lists nearly 900,000 distinct CDR3 sequences; roughly an eighth were seen once. The sample was also linked to a second study, of yellow fever vaccine responses in identical twins.

The sample was PBMCs. The receptors come from a woman aged 18-29 years in good health.

The gene calls are TRBV7-6 and TRBJ2-1; 14 positions match TRBD2. J gave up 8 bases and V 5 bases, and 11 bases lay outside the gene matches. Germline CDR1 is SGHVS and CDR2 is FNYEAQ. There are 17 residues in the CDR3. The CDR3: CASSPGLAGAMTHEQFF. CDR3 nucleotide sequence: TGTGCCAGCAGCCCGGGACTAGCGGGGGCCATGACTCATGAGCAGTTCTTC.

The chain links TRBV6-1 to TRBJ2-2; D uncertain. The V gene lost 7 bases and the J gene lost 0 bases, with 6 bases spanning the gap. The CDR3 length is 13 residues. Germline CDR1 MNHNS, CDR2 SASEGT. The CDR3 nucleotides read TGTGCCAGCATCGATCCGAACACCGGGGAGCTGTTTTTT. Its translation: CASIDPNTGELFF.

V gene TRBV19 combines with J gene TRBJ2-7, with a possible D match to TRBD2 (6 bases). Germline CDR1 is LNHDA and CDR2 is SQIVND (reference sequence). Trimming took 5 bases from V and 2 from J, leaving 13 bases between them. This CDR3 has 14 residues. Here the CDR3 reads CASSFAGSPYEQYF. CDR3 DNA: TGTGCCAGTAGTTTTGCCGGGAGCCCCTACGAGCAGTACTTC.

The genes are TRBV12-3 or TRBV12-4 and TRBJ2-5; D possibly corresponds to TRBD2 (5 bases). The CDR3 runs to 15 residues. V was cut by 4 bases and J by 5 bases, with 17 bases left in between. CDR3 in amino acids: CASSSPTAGMETQYF. CDR3 sequence (DNA): TGTGCCAGCAGTTCCCCCACCGCGGGTATGGAGACCCAGTACTTC.

This clonotype showed up just a few times. This chain uses TRBV6-1 with TRBJ2-1, with 8 bases that match TRBD2. The germline V gene has CDR1 MNHNS and CDR2 SASEGT. V lost 6 bases to trimming and J lost 0 bases; unmatched junction nucleotides: 7. The CDR3 has 16 residues. This chain's CDR3 is CASRGVRGGSYNEQFF. The CDR3 DNA reads TGTGCCAGCAGGGGGGTTCGGGGGGGCTCCTACAATGAGCAGTTCTTC.

The chain carries TRBV5-1 and TRBJ1-1; D is unclear. Deletions cut 0 bases from V and 0 bases from J, with 9 bases between. The CDR3 has 15 residues. The germline V gene has CDR1 SGHRS and CDR2 YFSETQ. CDR3 sequence reads: CASSLASHVNTEAFF. The CDR3 nucleotides are TGCGCCAGCAGCTTGGCCAGTCACGTGAACACTGAAGCTTTCTTT.

In its sample, this clonotype was seen many times. The chain uses TRBV20-1 and TRBJ1-6; 7 bases agree with TRBD1. The trim removed 3 bases at V and 7 bases at J, leaving 6 bases unmatched. Looked up from germline, CDR1 is DFQATT and CDR2 is SNEGSKA (reference sequence). The CDR3 sequence is 14 residues long. CDR3 coding DNA: TGCAGTGCTAGGGTGCAGGGGGGAAATTCACCCCTCCACTTT. It codes for CSARVQGGNSPLHF.

The V and J genes are TRBV28 and TRBJ1-5, with D tentatively TRBD1 (5 bases). CDR1 is MDHEN and CDR2 is SYDVKM in the germline V gene. There are 17 residues in the CDR3. The V end was cut by 2 bases, the J end by 5 bases, with 19 bases between. The CDR3 bases are TGTGCCAGCAGTTTAGTAGGGGATGATAGACATCATCAGCCCCAGCATTTT. Amino acid sequence: CASSLVGDDRHHQPQHF. Variable domain in full (rest from reference TRBV28 and TRBJ1-5): DVKVTQSSRYLVKRTGEKVFLECVQDMDHENMFWYRQDPGLGLRLIYFSYDVKMKEKGDIPEGYSVSREKKERFSLILESASTNQTSMYLCASSLVGDDRHHQPQHFGDGTRLSIL.

CDR3 loop: CASSLDESSGGPETQYF. The DNA for the CDR3 is TGTGCCAGCAGCTTAGATGAGAGTAGCGGGGGGCCGGAGACCCAGTACTTC. V gene TRBV11-2 combines with J gene TRBJ2-5; TRBD2 matches 10 bases. The CDR3 spans 17 residues. V was pared by 0 bases and J by 5 bases, with 9 bases of the junction left unmatched. The germline V gene encodes CDR1 SGHAT and CDR2 FQNNGV. Full variable domain (remainder filled in from reference TRBV11-2 and TRBJ2-5): EAGVAQSPRYKIIEKRQSVAFWCNPISGHATLYWYQQILGQGPKLLIQFQNNGVVDDSQLPKDRFSAERLKGVDSTLKIQPAKLEDSAVYLCASSLDESSGGPETQYFGPGTRLLVL.

This clonotype was seen more than once but under ten times. This rearrangement joins TRBV6-1 to TRBJ2-5; 9 bases agree with TRBD1. The CDR3 contains 14 residues. Germline CDR1 reads MNHNS; CDR2 reads SASEGT. V lost 8 bases, J lost 7 bases, and 11 bases stayed unmatched. The CDR3 loop is CASGRTGVMVTQYF. Written as DNA, the CDR3 is TGTGCCAGCGGAAGGACAGGGGTGATGGTGACCCAGTACTTC.